This TCR beta chain is drawn from a study of a mutant IDH1 vaccine in newly diagnosed glioma. Study-level information: Patients under treatment included approximately 60% males and about 40% females and had a mean age of around 37 years. Visit V12 was at week 35; visit V13 was at week 47.

As for time point: week 47, end of study. The content of each vaccine dose was 300 ug of mutant IDH1 20-mer peptide, and topical imiquimod accompanied it. Eight vaccinations went to patients in weeks 1, 3, 5, 7, 11, 15, 19, 23. Astrocytomas that were new, WHO grade 3 or 4, IDH1-mutant and ATRX-lost were present in the donors. TCRdb's copy holds only in-frame clones and misses some; the assay was immunoSEQ multiplex PCR. The sample has around 50,000 clones, roughly 84% seen once. The CDR3 contains 15 residues. After removal of 4 bases from V and 6 bases from J, the junction contained 11 bases not matched to a gene. Germline CDR1 reads MNHEY; CDR2 reads SVGAGI. On this clone itself: Antigen: not known.

The source was PBMCs, collected from a glioma patient whose treatment included an IDH1 peptide vaccine. The TCR originated in a woman aged 25 to 45 with glioma. Some clones in this sample may be carry-over from other donors' samples. The genes are TRBV6-5 and TRBJ1-1; 7 nucleotides agree with TRBD1. The CDR3 spells CASSLTPTGSPEAFF. DNA for the CDR3: TGTGCCAGCAGTTTAACCCCGACAGGGAGCCCTGAAGCTTTCTTT.